This is a list of T cell receptor beta chains from one sample in a study of T cell responses to AZD1222 COVID-19 vaccine. Clones were read by immunoSEQ multiplex PCR, and TCRdb kept only the in-frame ones, dropping some. This table has about 72,000 clones, 75% to 90% appearing once. The sample in question was peripheral blood, obtained on day 0 of AZD1222 vaccination. These receptors were collected from an adult in good health. Both conserved end residues are part of each CDR3. D genes are given only for firm matches. The size of a clone is reported for some rows only, either as once, few or many, or as a class for expanded clones.

CDR3aa	CDR3nt	v_gene	j_gene	d_gene	abundance
CASSSGRNTGELFF	TGTGCCAGCAGTTCTGGACGGAACACCGGGGAGCTGTTTTTT	TRBV6-2/TRBV6-3	TRBJ2-2	NA	NA
CASSVEQGAWDEQYF	TGTGCCAGCAGCGTAGAACAGGGGGCATGGGACGAGCAGTACTTC	TRBV9	TRBJ2-7	TRBD1	NA
CASQGYSNQPQHF	TGTGCCAGTCAGGGGTATAGCAATCAGCCCCAGCATTTT	TRBV10-3	TRBJ1-5	NA	NA
CASSERGRGTSNEQFF	TGTGCCAGCAGTGAACGGGGGCGCGGTACCAGCAATGAGCAGTTCTTC	TRBV2	TRBJ2-1	NA	NA
CASSYFQSAYEQYF	TGTGCCAGCAGTTACTTTCAGTCCGCCTACGAGCAGTACTTC	TRBV6-2/TRBV6-3	TRBJ2-7	NA	NA
CASSPEGADTGELFF	TGTGCCAGCTCACCAGAGGGGGCGGACACCGGGGAGCTGTTTTTT	TRBV18	TRBJ2-2	TRBD1	NA
CAWSADRGLDGELFF	TGTGCCTGGAGCGCCGACAGGGGGCTCGACGGGGAGCTGTTTTTT	TRBV30	TRBJ2-2	TRBD1	NA
CASSRRGVAGADTGELFF	TGTGCCAGCAGCCGAAGAGGGGTAGCGGGGGCGGACACCGGGGAGCTGTTTTTT	TRBV11-2	TRBJ2-2	TRBD2	NA
CASSSYRGGRSYEQYF	TGTGCCAGCAGCTCGTACAGGGGCGGGAGGTCCTACGAGCAGTACTTC	TRBV11-2	TRBJ2-7	NA	NA
CASSLKGPSTDTQYF	TGTGCCAGCAGCTTAAAAGGTCCTAGCACAGATACGCAGTATTTT	TRBV7-2	TRBJ2-3	NA	NA
CASSIDRDVQETQYF	TGTGCCAGCAGCATCGATCGGGACGTCCAAGAGACCCAGTACTTC	TRBV21-1	TRBJ2-5	NA	NA
CASSQDRGRFSNQPQHF	TGTGCCAGCAGCCAAGATCGCGGCAGGTTTAGCAATCAGCCCCAGCATTTT	TRBV14	TRBJ1-5	NA	once
CASSIGGYNQPQHF	TGTGCCAGTAGTATAGGGGGTTACAATCAGCCCCAGCATTTT	TRBV19	TRBJ1-5	NA	once
CASSVGEGHYGYTF	TGTGCCAGTAGTGTCGGAGAGGGTCACTATGGCTACACCTTC	TRBV19	TRBJ1-2	NA	NA
CSAARADTQYF	TGCAGTGCTGCTAGGGCAGATACGCAGTATTTT	TRBV20-1	TRBJ2-3	NA	NA
CASSIVPRSGNNRPQHF	TGTGCCAGTAGTATAGTCCCCCGTTCGGGGAACAATCGGCCCCAGCATTTT	TRBV19	TRBJ1-5	NA	once
CASSQFPGASYEQYF	TGTGCCAGCAGCCAATTTCCGGGGGCCTCCTACGAGCAGTACTTC	TRBV3-1/TRBV3-2	TRBJ2-7	NA	NA
CALRRGTSTDTQYF	TGTGCCTTGAGGCGGGGAACTAGCACAGATACGCAGTATTTT	TRBV28	TRBJ2-3	NA	few
CASSQGAGEPGYEQFF	TGTGCCAGCAGCCAAGGGGCGGGGGAGCCCGGGTATGAGCAGTTCTTC	TRBV4-2	TRBJ2-1	TRBD2	NA
CASSQDIGRRGRDEQFF	TGTGCCAGCAGCCAAGATATCGGGAGAAGGGGTAGGGATGAGCAGTTCTTC	TRBV14	TRBJ2-1	NA	NA
CASTLIGGRNSPLHF	TGTGCCAGCACCCTGATTGGGGGGAGGAATTCACCCCTCCACTTT	TRBV28	TRBJ1-6	NA	NA
CASSIPPGRDEQFF	TGTGCCAGTAGTATCCCCCCGGGGAGAGATGAGCAGTTCTTC	TRBV19	TRBJ2-1	NA	NA
CASSLQETQYF	TGCGCCAGCAGCTTACAAGAGACCCAGTACTTC	TRBV5-1	TRBJ2-5	NA	NA
CATSREPGLATYEQYF	TGTGCCACCAGCAGGGAACCGGGACTAGCGACCTACGAGCAGTACTTC	TRBV15	TRBJ2-7	TRBD2	NA
CASSSPGGVDEQYF	TGTGCCAGCAGTTCCCCCGGAGGAGTCGACGAGCAGTACTTC	TRBV27	TRBJ2-7	NA	NA
CASRGLAGAYNEQFF	TGTGCCAGCAGAGGTCTAGCGGGAGCCTACAATGAGCAGTTCTTC	TRBV6-6	TRBJ2-1	TRBD2	few